These 14 T cell receptor beta chains were sequenced from one sample in a study of cytomegalovirus exposure and HLA in healthy donors. PCR primers comprised 60 Vbeta and 13 Jbeta primers. Assay used: immunoSEQ multiplex PCR; TCRdb lists only in-frame clones, some missing. The repertoire holds 130,000 to 150,000 clones, approximately 9% seen once, with around 1.9% in the top ten. The material sequenced was PBMCs. These receptors were taken from a male donor in good health and CMV-seronegative.

This sequence joins TRBV18 and TRBJ2-3; 7 nucleotides line up with TRBD1. V shed 4 bases and J 4 bases; nucleotides not matched to a gene: 5. This CDR3 contains 14 residues. CDR1 and CDR2 (germline): KGHSH, LQKENI. This CDR3 reads CASSHDRVADTQYF. The CDR3 DNA follows: TGTGCCAGCTCACACGACAGGGTTGCAGATACGCAGTATTTT.

The chain joins TRBV7-7 to TRBJ2-3; TRBD2 aligns across 12 bases. Germline CDR1 reads SSHAT; CDR2 reads FNYEAQ (reference sequence). V was clipped by 5 bases and J by 6 bases; unmatched bases: 9. This CDR3 is 16 amino acids long. The CDR3: CASSPGLAGVLDTQYF. The DNA for the CDR3 is TGTGCCAGCAGCCCGGGACTAGCGGGTGTTTTGGATACGCAGTATTTT.

This clone appeared a few times. This chain connects TRBV18 to TRBJ1-1; D might be TRBD1 (5 bases). V shed 5 bases and J shed 0 bases, with 10 bases lying between them. Germline V gene data show CDR1 as KGHSH and CDR2 as LQKENI. The CDR3 sequence is 14 residues long. Written as DNA, the CDR3 is TGTGCCAGCTCAGTACAGGATTTGAACACTGAAGCTTTCTTT. This encodes CASSVQDLNTEAFF.

The table lists this clone with a few counts. The chain joins TRBV19 to TRBJ2-2, with D possibly TRBD2 on 6 matching bases. The germline CDR1 and CDR2 sequences are LNHDA and SQIVND (reference sequence). This CDR3 contains 15 residues. V was cut by 6 bases and J by 5 bases, with 16 bases left in between. The CDR3 region has the DNA TGTGCCAGTAGCTCGACCGCGGGATTGACCGGGGAGCTGTTTTTT. This gives the protein CASSSTAGLTGELFF.

This clone has a handful of counts. The rearrangement uses TRBV5-4 and TRBJ2-2; TRBD2 matches at 7 bases. V lost 7 bases to trimming and J lost 7 bases; unmatched junction nucleotides: 13. The CDR3 covers 15 residues. From germline, CDR1 is SGHNT and CDR2 YYREEE (reference sequence). This chain's CDR3 is CASGSPGRENGELFF. The DNA of the CDR3 is TGTGCCAGCGGGTCGCCGGGGCGGGAGAACGGGGAGCTGTTTTTT. The full variable domain, in which reference TRBV5-4 and TRBJ2-2 provide the parts outside the CDR3, is ETGVTQSPTHLIKTRGQQVTLRCSSQSGHNTVSWYQQALGQGPQFIFQYYREEENGRGNFPPRFSGLQFPNYSSELNVNALELDDSALYLCASGSPGRENGELFFGEGSRLTVL.

J is TRBJ1-1 and V is TRBV6-5; D remains ambiguous. There are 14 residues in the CDR3. V was cut by 2 bases and J by 2 bases, with 9 bases left in between. The germline gives CDR1 MNHEY, CDR2 SVGAGI. The CDR3 coding sequence is TGTGCCAGCAGTTACCGGGGAACCAACACTGAAGCTTTCTTT. It codes for CASSYRGTNTEAFF.

The CDR3 bases are TGTGCCAGCAGCTTTTCAACGACTGGAGATACGCAGTATTTT. Protein sequence: CASSFSTTGDTQYF. The chain recombines TRBV7-2 with TRBJ2-3; D ambiguous. This CDR3 comprises 14 residues. Trimming stripped 3 bases from V and 5 bases from J, with 12 bases between. CDR1 and CDR2 from the germline V gene are SGHTA and FQGNSA.

This chain uses TRBV20-1 with TRBJ1-4, with unresolved D. The CDR3 contains 11 residues. V dropped 1 base and J dropped 8 bases, with 5 bases sitting between them. CDR1 and CDR2 (germline): DFQATT, SNEGSKA (reference sequence). For the CDR3, the DNA is TGCAGTGCTAGAGTCTCCGAAAAACTGTTTTTT. Translating gives CSARVSEKLFF.

This clone has only a few counts. V usage is TRBV30 and J usage is TRBJ2-1, with D unclear. The V and J ends lost 4 bases and 0 bases respectively, with 7 bases between them. The CDR3 spans 13 residues. Germline CDR1 GTSNPN, CDR2 SVGIG (reference sequence). DNA of the CDR3: TGTGCCTGGAACTCAAACTCCTACAATGAGCAGTTCTTC. This codes for CAWNSNSYNEQFF.

This clone was seen ten or more times. The V gene is TRBV4-3, the J gene TRBJ2-1; 9 bases line up with TRBD2. V lost 0 bases, J lost 4 bases, and 1 base stayed unmatched. This CDR3 spans 15 amino acids. Germline CDR1 is LGHNA and CDR2 is YSLEER. CDR3 sequence (DNA): TGCGCCAGCAGCCAAGATAGCGGGAGTTACAATGAGCAGTTCTTC. Translating gives CASSQDSGSYNEQFF.

This sequence joins TRBV9 and TRBJ2-2, with 7 positions matching TRBD1. CDR3 length: 15 amino acids. V dropped 0 bases and J dropped 4; count of bases not matched to a gene: 3. Germline CDR1 SGDLS, CDR2 YYNGEE. CDR3 coding DNA: TGTGCCAGCAGCGTAGGCGAGGGGGCCACCGGGGAGCTGTTTTTT. Translation gives CASSVGEGATGELFF.

This chain connects TRBV2 to TRBJ1-1; 8 bases agree with TRBD1. Germline values: CDR1 SNHLY, CDR2 FYNNEI. This CDR3 spans 15 amino acids. Trimming at V came to 4 bases and at J to 6 bases, leaving 10 bases not matched to a gene. The CDR3 DNA reads TGTGCCAGCAGTGGCCCCGGGACAGGCTTATCTGAAGCTTTCTTT. Translated: CASSGPGTGLSEAFF.

J is TRBJ2-2 and V is TRBV30; tentative D call: TRBD1 (8 bases). Germline V gives CDR1 GTSNPN, CDR2 SVGIG (reference sequence). The CDR3 totals 14 residues. CDR3 in amino acids: CAWEGQDAAGELFF. The CDR3 DNA reads TGTGCTTGGGAGGGACAGGACGCAGCCGGGGAGCTGTTTTTT.

This clone was picked up a small number of times. V gene TRBV6-6 combines with J gene TRBJ1-1; 8 positions agree with TRBD1. V shed 6 bases and J 4 bases; nucleotides not matched to a gene: 13. CDR3 size: 16 residues. Germline CDR1 and CDR2: MNHNY and SVGAGI (reference sequence). This CDR3 reads CASRPDRVWMSTEAFF. CDR3 nucleotides: TGTGCCAGCAGACCGGACAGGGTCTGGATGAGCACTGAAGCTTTCTTT.